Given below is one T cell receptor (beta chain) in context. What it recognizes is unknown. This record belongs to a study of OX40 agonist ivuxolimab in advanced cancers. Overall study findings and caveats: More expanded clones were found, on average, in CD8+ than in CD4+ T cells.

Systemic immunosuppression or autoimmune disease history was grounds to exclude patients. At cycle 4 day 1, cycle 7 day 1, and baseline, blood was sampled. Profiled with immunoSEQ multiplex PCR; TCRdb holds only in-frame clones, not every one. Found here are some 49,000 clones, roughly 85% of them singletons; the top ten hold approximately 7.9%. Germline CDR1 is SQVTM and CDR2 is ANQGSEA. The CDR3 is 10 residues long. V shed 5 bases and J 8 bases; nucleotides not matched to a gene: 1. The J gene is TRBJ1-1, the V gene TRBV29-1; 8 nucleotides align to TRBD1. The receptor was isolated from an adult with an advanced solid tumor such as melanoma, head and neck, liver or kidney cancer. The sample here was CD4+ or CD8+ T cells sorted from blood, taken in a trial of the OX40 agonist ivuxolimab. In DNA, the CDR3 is TGCAGCGTTTGGACAGGGGAAGCTTTCTTT. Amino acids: CSVWTGEAFF.